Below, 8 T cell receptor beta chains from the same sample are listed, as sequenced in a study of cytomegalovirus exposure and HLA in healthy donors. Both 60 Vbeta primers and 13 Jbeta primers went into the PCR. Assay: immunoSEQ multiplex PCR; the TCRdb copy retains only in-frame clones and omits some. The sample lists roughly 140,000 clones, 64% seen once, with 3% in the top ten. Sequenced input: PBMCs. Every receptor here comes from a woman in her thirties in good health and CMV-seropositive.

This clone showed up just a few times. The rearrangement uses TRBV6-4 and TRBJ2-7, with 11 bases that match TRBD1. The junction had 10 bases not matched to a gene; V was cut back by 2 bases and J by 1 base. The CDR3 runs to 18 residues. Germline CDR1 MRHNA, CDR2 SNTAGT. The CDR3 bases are TGTGCCAGCAGTGACGGCGGGACAGGGGGACTCCTATCCTACGAGCAGTACTTC. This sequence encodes CASSDGGTGGLLSYEQYF.

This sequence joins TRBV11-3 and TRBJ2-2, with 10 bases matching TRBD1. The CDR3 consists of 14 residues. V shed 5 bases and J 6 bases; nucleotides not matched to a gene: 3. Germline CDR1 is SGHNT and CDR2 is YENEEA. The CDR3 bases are TGTGCCAGCAGCCGCGGACAGGGGGCCGGGGAGCTGTTTTTT. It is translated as CASSRGQGAGELFF.

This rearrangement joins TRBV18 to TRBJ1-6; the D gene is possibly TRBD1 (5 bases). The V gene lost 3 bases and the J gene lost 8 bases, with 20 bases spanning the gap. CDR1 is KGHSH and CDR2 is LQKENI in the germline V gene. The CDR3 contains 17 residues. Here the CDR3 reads CASSPNQVGQGDSPLHF. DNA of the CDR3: TGTGCCAGCTCACCGAACCAGGTCGGGCAGGGTGATTCACCCCTCCACTTT.

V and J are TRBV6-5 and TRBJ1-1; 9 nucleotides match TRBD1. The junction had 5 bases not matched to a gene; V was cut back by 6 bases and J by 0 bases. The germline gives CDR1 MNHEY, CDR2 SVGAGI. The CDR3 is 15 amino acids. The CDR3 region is CASRRDRDMNTEAFF. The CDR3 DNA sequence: TGTGCCAGCAGGCGGGACAGGGACATGAACACTGAAGCTTTCTTT.

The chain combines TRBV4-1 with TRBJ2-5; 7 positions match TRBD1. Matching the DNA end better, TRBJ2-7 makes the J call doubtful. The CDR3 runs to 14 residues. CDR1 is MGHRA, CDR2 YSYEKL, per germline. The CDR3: CASSQAGQTYEQYF. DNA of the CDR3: TGCGCCAGCAGCCAAGCGGGACAGACATACGAGCAGTACTTC.

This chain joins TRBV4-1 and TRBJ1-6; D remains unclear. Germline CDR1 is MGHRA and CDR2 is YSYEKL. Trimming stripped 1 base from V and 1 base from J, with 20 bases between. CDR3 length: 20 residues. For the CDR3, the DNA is TGCGCCAGCAGCCAAGTTCCCATCCTTGGTAGCCGGTCCTATAATTCACCCCTCCACTTT. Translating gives CASSQVPILGSRSYNSPLHF.

The CDR3 bases are TGTGCCAGCAGTCTGGGGACAGGCTATGGCTACACCTTC. Translated, it gives CASSLGTGYGYTF. The gene calls are TRBV27 and TRBJ1-2; 8 nucleotides agree with TRBD1. CDR3 size: 13 residues. Germline V gene data show CDR1 as MNHEY and CDR2 as SMNVEV (reference sequence). The trim removed 5 bases at V and 4 bases at J, leaving 3 bases unmatched.

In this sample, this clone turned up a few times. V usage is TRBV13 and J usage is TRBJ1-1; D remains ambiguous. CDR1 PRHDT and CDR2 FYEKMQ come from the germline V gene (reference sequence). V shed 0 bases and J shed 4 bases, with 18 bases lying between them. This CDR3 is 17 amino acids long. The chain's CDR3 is CASSLGRQVISTTEAFF. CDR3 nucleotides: TGTGCCAGCAGCTTAGGTAGGCAGGTGATATCGACCACTGAAGCTTTCTTT.